This T cell receptor (beta chain) originates from a study of PD-1 blockade in mismatch repair-deficient tumors. At the level of the study: Enrolled about 2013-2017, patients had progressing, pretreated mismatch repair-deficient cancers of approximately 13 types. General study points: Rapid post-treatment expansion, then contraction, generally preceding radiologic response, marked tumor-resident clones.

To note about this clone: Its cognate antigen is unknown.

Measured with immunoSEQ multiplex PCR; TCRdb has only the in-frame clones, and not every one. Among tens of thousands of clones listed, over 70% were seen once. The sequence was obtained from an adult with mismatch repair-deficient cancer. The specimen comprised peripheral blood, sampled 12 weeks after starting pembrolizumab.

The CDR3 nucleotides are TGTGCCATACGTCCGGAGGAAGTGAACACTGAAGCTTTCTTT. It specifies CAIRPEEVNTEAFF. The chain uses TRBV25-1 and TRBJ1-1; D is uncertain. Germline loops: CDR1 MGHDK, CDR2 SYGVNS. V was shortened by 10 bases and J by 0 bases, with 15 bases between the two germline ends. The CDR3 totals 14 residues. The whole variable domain, remainder taken from reference TRBV25-1 and TRBJ1-1, is EADIYQTPRYLVIGTGKKITLECSQTMGHDKMYWYQQDPGMELHLIHYSYGVNSTEKGDLSSESTVSRIRTEHFPLTLESARPSHTSQYLCAIRPEEVNTEAFFGQGTRLTVV.